These 2 T cell receptor beta chains were all obtained from the same sample, sequenced in a study of blood T cell repertoires in COVID-19. Assay used: immunoSEQ multiplex PCR; TCRdb lists only in-frame clones, some missing. Altogether 150,000 to 180,000 clones are present, about 89% being singletons, with the ten largest covering less than 0.6%. Sequenced material: peripheral blood. The receptor set was obtained from a man aged 50-59 years with acute or convalescent COVID-19.

CDR3 coding DNA: TGTGCCAGCAGTTACTCGGCCAGGTCCTCTGGAAACACCATATATTTT. This codes for CASSYSARSSGNTIYF. This chain links TRBV6-6 with TRBJ1-3, with no clear D. The CDR3 consists of 16 residues. Germline V gene sequence: CDR1 MNHNY, CDR2 SVGAGI (reference sequence). The germline V and J ends were trimmed by 0 bases and 0 bases, with 9 bases remaining between them.

The V call is TRBV6-5, the J call TRBJ2-3; TRBD2 matches at 8 bases. The V segment lost 2 bases and the J segment 2 bases; nucleotides outside the gene matches: 6. This CDR3 is built from 16 residues. The germline CDR1 and CDR2 sequences are MNHEY and SVGAGI. This chain's CDR3 is CASSYISGGLTDTQYF. CDR3 coding DNA: TGTGCCAGCAGTTACATCAGCGGGGGACTCACAGATACGCAGTATTTT.